A selection of T cell receptor beta chains follows, all from one sample in a study of T cells after posttransplantation cyclophosphamide. This table comes from immunoSEQ multiplex PCR, and its TCRdb copy is limited to in-frame clones, with some not included. Here the sample spans 3,000 to 4,000 clones, 70% to 75% being singletons. Material: PBMCs, obtained after allogeneic stem cell transplant with calcineurin inhibitor and methotrexate. These receptors were obtained from a female patient aged 50 to 60 who received an allogeneic stem cell transplant from an unrelated donor, was CMV-positive, and had acute and chronic GVHD. The graft donor may be the source of some T cells. The CDR3 runs from the conserved cysteine through the conserved F or W. D genes are given only for firm matches. The size field is filled for only some rows; it gives once, few, many or a size class.

V	J	length	size	D	DNA	CDR3
TRBV6-6	TRBJ2-7	13	few	-	TGTGCCAGCAGTTACTCTCAGGGTTATGAGCAGTACTTC	CASSYSQGYEQYF
TRBV27	TRBJ2-7	15	-	TRBD1	TGTGCCAGCAGTGCCACCGGGACAGGGACCTACGAGCAGTACTTC	CASSATGTGTYEQYF
TRBV28	TRBJ2-7	13	-	-	TGTGCCAGCAACGGGCAGGGCTGGTACGAGCAGTACTTC	CASNGQGWYEQYF
TRBV18	TRBJ1-2	15	-	-	TGTGCCAGCTCACCCTCCCGGACAGCGTTTGATGGCTACACCTTC	CASSPSRTAFDGYTF
TRBV4-1	TRBJ2-1	12	-	-	TGCGCCAGCAGCCAAGCGTACAATGAGCAGTTCTTC	CASSQAYNEQFF
TRBV2	TRBJ2-7	14	-	-	TGTGCCAGCAGTAAAGAACAGGGATGGTACGAGCAGTACTTC	CASSKEQGWYEQYF
TRBV29-1	TRBJ1-2	15	-	-	TGCAGCGTTGAAGGGGGGGGACGACAGACCTATGGCTACACCTTC	CSVEGGGRQTYGYTF
TRBV7-2	TRBJ1-4	13	-	-	TGTGCCAGCAGCCGGCAGGGCCGTGAAAAACTGTTTTTT	CASSRQGREKLFF
TRBV7-6	TRBJ2-3	16	once	-	TGTGCCAGCAGCTTAGGTCGGGGCGGGGCCACAGATACGCAGTATTTT	CASSLGRGGATDTQYF
TRBV11-2	TRBJ1-1	14	-	-	TGTGCCAGCAGCTCCGGGAACATGAACACTGAAGCTTTCTTT	CASSSGNMNTEAFF
TRBV7-9	TRBJ1-2	15	-	TRBD1	TGTGCCAGCAGCCCGAATACAGGGGGAGGCTATGGCTACACCTTC	CASSPNTGGGYGYTF
TRBV19	TRBJ1-1	14	-	-	TGTGCCAGTAGTTCCTCTAACCCGGGACTGATCCCTTTCTTT	CASSSSNPGLIPFF
TRBV18	TRBJ1-2	14	-	-	TGTGCCAGCTCACGCTCAGGGGAACGTAGCGGCTACACCTTC	CASSRSGERSGYTF
TRBV30	TRBJ1-1	12	-	-	TGTGCCTGGAGTCGGGGGTCCACTGAAGCTTTCTTT	CAWSRGSTEAFF
TRBV2	TRBJ2-1	13	once	TRBD2	TGTGCCAGCGGGAGCGGGACCTACAATGAGCAGTTCTTC	CASGSGTYNEQFF
TRBV18	TRBJ2-2	14	-	-	TGTGCCAGCTCCCCGGGGAGAACCACCGGGGAGCTGTTTTTT	CASSPGRTTGELFF
TRBV5-1	TRBJ1-2	17	many	-	TGCGCCAGCAGCCCCAATACAGGGTCCCCCATTAACTATGGCTACACCTTC	CASSPNTGSPINYGYTF
TRBV5-1	TRBJ2-3	15	-	TRBD1	TGCGCCAGCAGCTTGTTAGGGACAGGGTGGGATACGCAGTATTTT	CASSLLGTGWDTQYF
TRBV15	TRBJ2-7	15	-	TRBD2	TGTGCCACCAGCAGAGAAAGCGGGGGGTCCTACGAGCAGTACTTC	CATSRESGGSYEQYF
TRBV11-2	TRBJ2-3	16	few	-	TGTGCCAGCAGCTATCAAACAGGACGCAATGCAGATACGCAGTATTTT	CASSYQTGRNADTQYF
TRBV6-5	TRBJ2-7	15	-	-	TGTGCCAGCAGTGGACTAGGACAGGGCAACTACGAGCAGTACTTC	CASSGLGQGNYEQYF
TRBV9	TRBJ2-3	16	-	TRBD1	TGTGCCAGCAGCGTAGACGGCGGCCAGGGGGCAGATACGCAGTATTTT	CASSVDGGQGADTQYF
TRBV5-6	TRBJ2-1	13	large	-	TGTGCCAGCATCAATTTGGGGGGTTTTGAGCAGTTCTTC	CASINLGGFEQFF
TRBV5-6	TRBJ2-1	15	-	TRBD2	TGTGCCAGCAGGGCGGGCGGGAGGGCTTACAATGAGCAGTTCTTC	CASRAGGRAYNEQFF
TRBV5-1	TRBJ2-1	19	-	TRBD1	TGCGCCAGCAGCTTGGAAGGGACAGGGGGCCGCCGGACCTACAATGAGCAGTTCTTC	CASSLEGTGGRRTYNEQFF
TRBV6-1	TRBJ1-6	16	-	TRBD1	TGTGCCAGCAGTGAAAGAGGGACAGACTATAATTCACCCCTCCACTTT	CASSERGTDYNSPLHF
TRBV30	TRBJ2-5	14	-	-	TGTGCCTGGGCTCTGGCGGCCCGCGAAGAGACCCAGTACTTC	CAWALAAREETQYF
TRBV7-7	TRBJ2-2	13	-	-	TGTGCCAGCAGCCGAGGAACTACCGGGGAGCTGTTTTTT	CASSRGTTGELFF
TRBV29-1	TRBJ1-1	13	medium-sized	-	TGCAGCGTGGCCCGTCACGAGAACACTGAAGCTTTCTTT	CSVARHENTEAFF
TRBV11-3	TRBJ2-1	15	-	TRBD2	TGTGCCAGCAGCTTAGGTGCTAGCGGGAGTTATGAGCAGTTCTTC	CASSLGASGSYEQFF
TRBV9	TRBJ2-5	13	-	TRBD1	TGTGCCAGCAGCGCAACACAGGGGAAGACCCAGTACTTC	CASSATQGKTQYF
TRBV7-9	TRBJ1-1	13	few	-	TGTGCCAGCAGCGTAGGGCAGGACACTGAAGCTTTCTTT	CASSVGQDTEAFF
TRBV6-1	TRBJ2-7	15	-	TRBD1	TGTGCCAGCAGTGAACGGACAGGGACATTTCACGAGCAGTACTTC	CASSERTGTFHEQYF
TRBV29-1	TRBJ2-1	13	-	TRBD1	TGCAGCGTCAGACGACAGGGGGCACATGAGCAGTTCTTC	CSVRRQGAHEQFF
TRBV5-1	TRBJ1-4	15	many	-	TGCGCCAGCAGCTTGGTACCAGGGACTAATGAAAAACTGTTTTTT	CASSLVPGTNEKLFF
TRBV6-5	TRBJ1-1	13	-	-	TGTGCCAGCAGCAAACAGGGCTCCACTGAAGCTTTCTTT	CASSKQGSTEAFF
TRBV27	TRBJ2-3	17	-	TRBD2	TGTGCCAGCAGTGTACTAGCGGGGGGGCTCAACACAGATACGCAGTATTTT	CASSVLAGGLNTDTQYF
TRBV5-4	TRBJ1-2	15	-	-	TGTGCCAGCAGTTCCCTTTCCAGGGTGGAAGATGGCTACACCTTC	CASSSLSRVEDGYTF
TRBV27	TRBJ2-7	13	once	-	TGTGCCAGCAGTTTAGGGCCCCACTACGAGCAGTACTTC	CASSLGPHYEQYF
TRBV11-1	TRBJ2-1	15	-	TRBD1	TGTGCCAGCAGCCCCAGGACAGGGATGGTCCATGAGCAGTTCTTC	CASSPRTGMVHEQFF
TRBV18	TRBJ1-3	15	-	-	TGTGCCAGCTCACCAGCCATGGCTCCTGGAAACACCATATATTTT	CASSPAMAPGNTIYF
TRBV28	TRBJ1-5	13	-	TRBD1	TGTGCCAGCAGGCCAGGGGGTCATCAGCCCCAGCATTTT	CASRPGGHQPQHF
TRBV13	TRBJ2-3	17	-	TRBD2	TGTGCCAGCAGCTTAGAGGGGGAAGCGGGAGGCCCAGATACGCAGTATTTT	CASSLEGEAGGPDTQYF
TRBV9	TRBJ2-7	14	-	TRBD1	TGTGCCAGCAGCCCCCATTCCCGGGACAGGGAGCAGTACTTC	CASSPHSRDREQYF
TRBV11-2	TRBJ2-7	13	-	-	TGTGCCAGCTATCGAGGGGGGGCGAACGAGCAGTACTTC	CASYRGGANEQYF
TRBV7-9	TRBJ1-5	17	-	-	TGTGCCAGCAGCATAAGCAATATGGGACGGGGGAATCAGCCCCAGCATTTT	CASSISNMGRGNQPQHF
TRBV9	TRBJ2-5	16	-	TRBD2	TGTGCCAGCAGCGTTTACTCCGGGACTAGAGATGAGACCCAGTACTTC	CASSVYSGTRDETQYF
TRBV5-5	TRBJ2-3	14	-	-	TGTGCCAGCAGCTTGGATCCAGACACAGATACGCAGTATTTT	CASSLDPDTDTQYF
TRBV30	TRBJ1-2	12	-	-	TGTGCCAGCGCGAGACAGTCCTATGGCTACACCTTC	CASARQSYGYTF
TRBV9	TRBJ2-1	16	-	-	TGTGCCAGCAGCGTAGATGCGGGCTACTCCTACAATGAGCAGTTCTTC	CASSVDAGYSYNEQFF
TRBV27	TRBJ1-1	15	-	-	TGTGCCAGCAGTTTAGGACCGGGGGAGAGGACTGAAGCTTTCTTT	CASSLGPGERTEAFF
TRBV7-4	TRBJ2-7	16	-	-	TGTGCCAGCAGCTTTTCGCGGCCGGGCGGGATGGACGAGCAGTACTTC	CASSFSRPGGMDEQYF
TRBV6-5	TRBJ2-7	15	-	TRBD2	TGTGCCAGCAGCCCTAGCGGGATAAGCTCCTACGAGCAGTACTTC	CASSPSGISSYEQYF